This paragraph reports one TCR beta chain. Frequency classes this clonotype as medium-sized (0.01 to 0.1%); no count is given. The specificity of this receptor is unknown. To amplify TRB rearrangements, a touch-down multiplex PCR protocol was run with the TRB-A and TRB-B primer pools combined in a single tube. Illumina adapters and sample indices were added to the amplicons through two consecutive PCR reactions performed with Phusion HS II polymerase. Amplicons were gel-purified with the NucleoSpin Gel and PCR Clean-up kit, then quantified by Qubit and quality-checked on an Agilent 2100 Bioanalyzer. Sequencing of the libraries was performed on an Illumina MiSeq with 600-cycle, single-indexed, paired-end runs. Regarding the original processing steps: TRB reads were aligned and assembled with MiXCR version 2.1.12 using the default MiXCR reference library. Each unique CDR3 nucleotide sequence defined a clone, and only productive sequences with at least two reads were analysed. Alpha-parameterized diversity profiles (alpha 0 to 5), including the Shannon (alpha 1) and Simpson (alpha 2) indices, were computed with an R script to assess repertoire diversity. The tcR package was used to compute combinatorial TRB VJ usage, and cohorts were compared on this usage by principal component analysis with ade4. TCRbeta CDR3s were clustered with GLIPH on cohort pairs matched by age and read depth, and cluster frequencies were compared by Wilcoxon test. The reads went through TCRdb reprocessing, and each CDR3 protein sequence gets one entry with no DNA. The authors' filters were not applied to this entry. This sample's table has entries for 3,000 to 3,500 distinct CDR3 sequences. Around a third of the sample rests with the top ten.

The data stem from a study of T cell clusters in autoimmune cytopenias (dated by TCRdb to the late 2010s). Regarding the study in general: Per sample, TRB sequencing gave a median depth of approximately 52,000 reads and a median of approximately 2,500 distinct TRB clonotypes. Alongside healthy, CLL and autoimmune hepatitis controls, autoimmune cytopenia patients had their peripheral blood TRB and IGH repertoires sequenced at active disease and again during treatment follow-up. The study was designed to test whether a disease-specific immune repertoire signature usable as a blood-based biomarker is carried by autoimmune cytopenia patients. What the research found in general, with its limitations: The T cell clusters were only ever defined in silico, so experimental validation of their functional role was still needed. Compared with active autoimmune hepatitis patients, healthy donors had almost three times as many exclusive TRB clusters, a finding consistent with an autoimmunity-wide signature. TRB repertoire shifts, with less even repertoires in secondary cytopenia and CLL, mostly reflected lymphoma bias rather than autoimmunity. The GLIPH analysis suggested a lack of physiological T cell clusters in primary autoimmune cytopenia patients, since approximately 51 clusters were exclusive to healthy donors whereas approximately 16 were exclusive to patients. The cluster-lack signature was not seen for secondary cytopenia versus CLL, apparently masked by the dominant lymphoma-associated repertoire.

For each sample, TRB amplification used 200 to 250 ng of peripheral blood genomic DNA, equal to approximately 38,000 genome equivalents. CDR1 and CDR2 are read off the germline V gene as SGHAT and FQNNGV. The CDR3 covers 12 residues, taking in both the cysteine and the phenylalanine. No DNA is listed. The rearranged chain carries TRBV11-2 and TRBJ2-1; TCRdb returns TRBD1, unconfirmable since there is no DNA. The sequenced sample was peripheral blood. The sequence was obtained from a human donor with an autoimmune cytopenia, with autoimmune hepatitis or in good health (not recorded which). The encoded CDR3 is CASSLADRGQFF.